This TCR delta chain stems from a study of gamma-delta T cells after stem cell transplantation (dated by TCRdb to about 2016). Library prep was done by RT-PCR. Sequencing instrument: Illumina MiSeq. TCRdb reprocessed the public data with the CATT caller; entries with the same nucleotide sequence were combined afterwards. This sample holds 15,000 to 17,000 delta-chain clones; approximately 8.5% were observed only once. The top ten clones comprise around 64% of the sample. CDR1 and CDR2, looked up from the germline V gene, are GEAIGNYY and EKD. From the cysteine up to the phenylalanine, the CDR3 has a length of 16 residues. Of all the DNA, just the CDR3 is kept, 48 bases in frame from base 1. Concerning this clone: Its antigen is unknown. The junction differs from germline at one of its ends, possibly a read error.

This receptor chain uses TRDV2 and TRDJ1; there is no confident call for the D gene. The sequence was collected from a human donor. It is not recorded whose cells these are; they may come from a transplant donor. Sequenced input: gamma-delta T cells. The DNA sequence reads TGTGCCTGTGACACGGTGGGAGGCCTGTACACCTATAAACTCATCTTT. Translated, it reads CACDTVGGLYTYKLIF.